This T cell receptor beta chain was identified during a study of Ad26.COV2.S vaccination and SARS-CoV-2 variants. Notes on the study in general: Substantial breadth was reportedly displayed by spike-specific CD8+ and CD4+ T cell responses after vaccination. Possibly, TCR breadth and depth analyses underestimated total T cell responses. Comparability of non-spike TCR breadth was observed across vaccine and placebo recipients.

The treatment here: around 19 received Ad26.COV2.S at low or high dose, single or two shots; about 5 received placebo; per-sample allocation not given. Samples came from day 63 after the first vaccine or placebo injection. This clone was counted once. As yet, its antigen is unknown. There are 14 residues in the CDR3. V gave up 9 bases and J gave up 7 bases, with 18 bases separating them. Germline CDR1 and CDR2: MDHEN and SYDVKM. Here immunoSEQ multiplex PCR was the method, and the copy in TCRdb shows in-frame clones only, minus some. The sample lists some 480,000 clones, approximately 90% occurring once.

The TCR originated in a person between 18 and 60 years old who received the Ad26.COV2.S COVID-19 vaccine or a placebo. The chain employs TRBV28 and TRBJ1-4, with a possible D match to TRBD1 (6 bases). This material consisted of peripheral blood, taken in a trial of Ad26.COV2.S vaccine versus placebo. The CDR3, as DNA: TGTGCCAGTCGCGAGGGGGGCGCAGTTGAAAAACTGTTTTTT. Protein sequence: CASREGGAVEKLFF.